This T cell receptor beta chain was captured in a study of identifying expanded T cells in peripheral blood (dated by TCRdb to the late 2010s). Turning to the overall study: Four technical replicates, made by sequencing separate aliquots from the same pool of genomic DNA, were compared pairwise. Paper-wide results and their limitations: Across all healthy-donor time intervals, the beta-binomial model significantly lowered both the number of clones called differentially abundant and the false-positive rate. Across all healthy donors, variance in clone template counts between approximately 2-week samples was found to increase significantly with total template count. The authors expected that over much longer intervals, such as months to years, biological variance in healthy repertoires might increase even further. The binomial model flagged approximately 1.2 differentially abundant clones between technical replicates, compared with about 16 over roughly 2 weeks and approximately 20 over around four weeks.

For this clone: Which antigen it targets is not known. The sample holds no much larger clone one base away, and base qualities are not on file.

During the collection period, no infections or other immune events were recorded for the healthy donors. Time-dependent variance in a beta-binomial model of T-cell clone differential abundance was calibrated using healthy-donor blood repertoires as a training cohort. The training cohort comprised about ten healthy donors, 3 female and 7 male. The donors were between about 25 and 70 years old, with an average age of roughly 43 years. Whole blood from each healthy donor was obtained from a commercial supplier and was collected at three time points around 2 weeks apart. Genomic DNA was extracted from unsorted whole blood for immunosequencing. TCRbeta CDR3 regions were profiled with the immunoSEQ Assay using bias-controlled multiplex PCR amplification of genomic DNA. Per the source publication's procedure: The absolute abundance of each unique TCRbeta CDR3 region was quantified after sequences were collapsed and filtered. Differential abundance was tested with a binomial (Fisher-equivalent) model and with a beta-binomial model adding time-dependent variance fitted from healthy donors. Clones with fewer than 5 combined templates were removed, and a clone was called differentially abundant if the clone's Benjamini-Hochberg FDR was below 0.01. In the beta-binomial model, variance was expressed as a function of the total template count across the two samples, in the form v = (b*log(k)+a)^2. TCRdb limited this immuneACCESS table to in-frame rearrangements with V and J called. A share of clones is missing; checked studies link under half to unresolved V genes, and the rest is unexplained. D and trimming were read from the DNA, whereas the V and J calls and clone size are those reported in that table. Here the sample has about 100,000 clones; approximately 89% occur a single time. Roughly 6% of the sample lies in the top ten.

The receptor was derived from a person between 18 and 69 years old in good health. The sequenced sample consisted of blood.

The DNA sequence is as follows: TGTGCCAGCAGGGGTTTAGGGGAGGTACTGTTTTTT. This yields the protein CASRGLGEVLFF. The V gene is TRBV6-1 and the J gene is TRBJ1-4; TRBD1 is a weak D gene call, 5 bases matching. CDR1 and CDR2 (MNHNS, SASEGT) derive from the germline V gene. V gives up 6 bases and J gives up 13 bases, and the segment between their germline ends measures 15 bases. The CDR3 measures 12 amino acids from cysteine to phenylalanine. The kept DNA is CDR3 alone, 36 bases in frame from the first base.